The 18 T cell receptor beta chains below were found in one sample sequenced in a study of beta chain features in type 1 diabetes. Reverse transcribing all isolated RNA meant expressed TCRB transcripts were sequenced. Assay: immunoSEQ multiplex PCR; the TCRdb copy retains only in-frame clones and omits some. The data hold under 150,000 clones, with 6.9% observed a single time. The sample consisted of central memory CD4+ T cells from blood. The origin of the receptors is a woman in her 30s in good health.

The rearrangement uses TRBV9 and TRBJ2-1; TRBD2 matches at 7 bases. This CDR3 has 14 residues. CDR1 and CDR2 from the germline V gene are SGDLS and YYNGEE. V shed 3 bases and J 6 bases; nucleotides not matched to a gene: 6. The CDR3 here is CASSDPGGVNEQFF. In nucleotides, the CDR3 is TGTGCCAGCAGCGACCCGGGGGGAGTCAATGAGCAGTTCTTC.

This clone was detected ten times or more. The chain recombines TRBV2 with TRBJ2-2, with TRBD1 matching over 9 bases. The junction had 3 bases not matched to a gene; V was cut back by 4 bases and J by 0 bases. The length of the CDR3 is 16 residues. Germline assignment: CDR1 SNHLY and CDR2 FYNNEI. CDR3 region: CASSAGQGSNTGELFF. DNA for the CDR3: TGTGCCAGCAGTGCGGGACAGGGCTCGAACACCGGGGAGCTGTTTTTT.

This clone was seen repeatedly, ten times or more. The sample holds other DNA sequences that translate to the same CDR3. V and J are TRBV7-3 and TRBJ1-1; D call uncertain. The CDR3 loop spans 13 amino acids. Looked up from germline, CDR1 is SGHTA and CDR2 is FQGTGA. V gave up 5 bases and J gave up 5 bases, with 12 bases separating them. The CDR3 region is CASSLDRETEAFF. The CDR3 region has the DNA TGTGCCAGCAGCCTAGATAGGGAGACTGAAGCTTTCTTT.

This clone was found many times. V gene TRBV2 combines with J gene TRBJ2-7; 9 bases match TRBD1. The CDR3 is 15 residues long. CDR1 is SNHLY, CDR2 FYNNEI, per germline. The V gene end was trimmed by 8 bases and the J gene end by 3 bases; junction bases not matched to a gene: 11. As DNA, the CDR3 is TGTGCCAGCTGTAGGGAGACAGGGGGGAACTACGAGCAGTACTTC. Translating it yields CASCRETGGNYEQYF. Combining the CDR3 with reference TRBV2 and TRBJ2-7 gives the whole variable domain EPEVTQTPSHQVTQMGQEVILRCVPISNHLYFYWYRQILGQKVEFLVSFYNNEISEKSEIFDDQFSVERPDGSNFTLKIRSTKLEDSAMYFCASCRETGGNYEQYFGPGTRLTVT.

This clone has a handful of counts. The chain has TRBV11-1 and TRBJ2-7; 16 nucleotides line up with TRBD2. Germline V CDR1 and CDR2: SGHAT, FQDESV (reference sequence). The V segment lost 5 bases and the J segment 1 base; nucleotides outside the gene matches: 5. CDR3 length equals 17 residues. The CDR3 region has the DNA TGTGCCAGCAGCCCGGGACTAGCGGGAGGGCGTTCCTACGAGCAGTACTTC. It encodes CASSPGLAGGRSYEQYF. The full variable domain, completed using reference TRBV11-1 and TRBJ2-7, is EAEVAQSPRYKITEKSQAVAFWCDPISGHATLYWYRQILGQGPELLVQFQDESVVDDSQLPKDRFSAERLKGVDSTLKIQPAELGDSAMYLCASSPGLAGGRSYEQYFGPGTRLTVT.

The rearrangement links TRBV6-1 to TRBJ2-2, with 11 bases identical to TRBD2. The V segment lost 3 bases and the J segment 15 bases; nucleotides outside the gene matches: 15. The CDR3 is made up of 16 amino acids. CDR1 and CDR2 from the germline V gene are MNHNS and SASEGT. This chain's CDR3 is CASSDTGLAGPRGMFF. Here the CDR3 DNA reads TGTGCCAGCAGTGACACCGGACTAGCGGGCCCCCGAGGGATGTTTTTT.

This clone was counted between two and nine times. In DNA form, the CDR3 reads TGTGCCAGCAGCCTAAGCGGCTACGAGCAGTACTTC. The encoded protein is CASSLSGYEQYF. The chain has TRBV11-2 and TRBJ2-7; perhaps TRBD2 as D (5 bases). Per germline, CDR1 SGHAT and CDR2 FQNNGV. This CDR3 region has 12 residues. The germline V and J ends were trimmed by 5 bases and 3 bases, with 8 bases remaining between them.

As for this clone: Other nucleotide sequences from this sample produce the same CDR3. This chain's CDR3 is CASSRASGSYEQYF. As DNA, the CDR3 is TGTGCCAGCAGCAGGGCTAGCGGGAGTTACGAGCAGTACTTC. This chain connects TRBV4-2 to TRBJ2-7; TRBD2 matches at 10 bases. CDR3 size: 14 residues. Trimming took 5 bases from V and 4 from J; bases not matched to a gene: 5. Looked up from germline, CDR1 is LGHNA and CDR2 is YNFKEQ.

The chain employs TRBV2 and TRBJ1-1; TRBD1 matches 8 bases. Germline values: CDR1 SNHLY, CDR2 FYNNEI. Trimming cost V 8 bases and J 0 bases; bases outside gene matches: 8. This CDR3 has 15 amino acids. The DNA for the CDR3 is TGTGCCAGCGGTCAGGGGGCGATTTTGAACACTGAAGCTTTCTTT. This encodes CASGQGAILNTEAFF.

The CDR3: CASSFLPDNEQFF. CDR3 in DNA: TGTGCCAGCAGTTTCTTGCCAGACAATGAGCAGTTCTTC. The chain uses TRBV27 and TRBJ2-1; D is ambiguous. The CDR3 loop spans 13 amino acids. CDR1 is MNHEY, CDR2 SMNVEV, per germline (reference sequence). Trimming shortened V by 3 bases and J by 5 bases, and 8 bases separated the two germline ends.

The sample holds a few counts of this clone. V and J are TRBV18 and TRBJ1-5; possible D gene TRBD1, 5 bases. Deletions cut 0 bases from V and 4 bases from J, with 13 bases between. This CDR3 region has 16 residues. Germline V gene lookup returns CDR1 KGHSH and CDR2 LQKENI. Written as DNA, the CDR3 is TGTGCCAGCTCACCACCAGATCAGGGACTAAATCAGCCCCAGCATTTT. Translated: CASSPPDQGLNQPQHF.

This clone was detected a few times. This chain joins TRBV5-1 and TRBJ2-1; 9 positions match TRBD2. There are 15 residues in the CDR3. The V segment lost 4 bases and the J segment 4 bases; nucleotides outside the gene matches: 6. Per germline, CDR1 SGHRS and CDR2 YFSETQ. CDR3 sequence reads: CASSAASGIYNEQFF. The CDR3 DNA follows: TGCGCCAGCAGCGCCGCTAGCGGGATATACAATGAGCAGTTCTTC.

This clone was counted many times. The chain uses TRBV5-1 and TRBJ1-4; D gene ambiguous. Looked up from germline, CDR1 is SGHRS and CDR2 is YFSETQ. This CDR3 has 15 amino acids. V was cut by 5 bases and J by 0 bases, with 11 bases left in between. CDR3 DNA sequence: TGCGCCAGCAGGCCACCGGGATCAACTAATGAAAAACTGTTTTTT. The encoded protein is CASRPPGSTNEKLFF.

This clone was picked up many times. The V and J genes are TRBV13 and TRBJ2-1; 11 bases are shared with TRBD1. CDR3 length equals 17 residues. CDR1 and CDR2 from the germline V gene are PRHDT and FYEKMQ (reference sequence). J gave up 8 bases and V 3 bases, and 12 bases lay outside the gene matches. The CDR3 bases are TGTGCCAGCAGCTTCGGACAGGGGGCTGGGACTAGAGATGAGCAGTTCTTC. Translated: CASSFGQGAGTRDEQFF.

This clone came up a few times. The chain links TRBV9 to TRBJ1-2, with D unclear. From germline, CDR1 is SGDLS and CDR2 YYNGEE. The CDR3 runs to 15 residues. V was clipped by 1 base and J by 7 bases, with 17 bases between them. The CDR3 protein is CASSVQEGPWGGYTF. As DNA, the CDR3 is TGTGCCAGCAGCGTACAGGAGGGCCCTTGGGGTGGCTACACCTTC.

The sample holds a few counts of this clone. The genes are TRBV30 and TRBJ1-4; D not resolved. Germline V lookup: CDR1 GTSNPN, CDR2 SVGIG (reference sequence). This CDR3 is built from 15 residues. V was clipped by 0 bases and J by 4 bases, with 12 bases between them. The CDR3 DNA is TGTGCCTGGAGTGTACTCGGCGGGGATAATGAAAAACTGTTTTTT. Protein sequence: CAWSVLGGDNEKLFF.

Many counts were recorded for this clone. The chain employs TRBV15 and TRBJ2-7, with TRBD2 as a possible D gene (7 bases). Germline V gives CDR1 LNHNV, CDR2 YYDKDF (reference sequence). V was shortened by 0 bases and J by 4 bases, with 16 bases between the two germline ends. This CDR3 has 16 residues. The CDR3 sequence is CATSRDIGGGGYEQYF. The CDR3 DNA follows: TGTGCCACCAGCAGAGATATCGGAGGGGGGGGTTACGAGCAGTACTTC.

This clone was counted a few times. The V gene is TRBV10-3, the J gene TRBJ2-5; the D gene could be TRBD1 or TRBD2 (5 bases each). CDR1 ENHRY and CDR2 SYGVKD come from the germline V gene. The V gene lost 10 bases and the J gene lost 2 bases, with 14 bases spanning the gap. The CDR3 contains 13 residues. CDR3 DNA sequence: TGTGCCACCAGGGAGCAGATACAAGAGACCCAGTACTTC. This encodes CATREQIQETQYF.